The T cell receptor beta chain described here comes from a study of control samples from healthy donors and cancer patients. This clone was counted a few times. Here immunoSEQ multiplex PCR was the method, and the copy in TCRdb shows in-frame clones only, minus some. The sample has about 98,000 clones; around 80% are singletons. The TCR sequence derives from a woman aged 25 to 39 in good health. The sequencing input was blood.

CDR3 residues: CASSLATGTGIFSPLHF. CDR3 DNA sequence: TGCGCCAGCAGCTTGGCTACCGGGACAGGGATTTTTTCACCCCTCCACTTT. The V and J genes are TRBV5-1 and TRBJ1-6; 9 nucleotides align to TRBD1. Germline CDR1 and CDR2: SGHRS and YFSETQ. Trimming at V came to 0 bases and at J to 9 bases, leaving 10 bases not matched to a gene. The length of the CDR3 is 17 residues.